The 11 T cell receptor beta chains below all came from one sample that was sequenced in a study of T cells after yellow fever vaccination. In TCRdb, the 5' RACE reads were re-called with MiXCR into one record per CDR3 protein. This sample carries under 150,000 distinct CDR3 sequences, roughly 8% of them seen once, and the ten largest clones take roughly 0.71%. The source was CD4+ T cells sorted from PBMCs, collected 5 days after the yellow fever booster vaccination. These receptors were taken from a man aged 25 to 40 who received the YFV17D yellow fever vaccine.

The sample holds many counts of this clonotype. The chain couples TRBV7-2 to TRBJ2-1; 9 bases match TRBD1. The length of the CDR3 is 16 residues. The V segment lost 4 bases and the J segment 4 bases; nucleotides outside the gene matches: 8. From germline, CDR1 is SGHTA and CDR2 FQGNSA. CDR3 loop: CASSSTSGTGYNEQFF. CDR3 DNA sequence: TGTGCCAGCAGCTCGACTTCCGGGACAGGGTACAATGAGCAGTTCTTC. Complete variable domain (other parts from reference TRBV7-2 and TRBJ2-1): GAGVSQSPSNKVTEKGKDVELRCDPISGHTALYWYRQSLGQGLEFLIYFQGNSAPDKSGLPSDRFSAERTGGSVSTLTIQRTQQEDSAVYLCASSSTSGTGYNEQFFGPGTRLTVL.

This clonotype came up a few times. The V and J genes are TRBV7-2 and TRBJ2-7; D remains ambiguous. This CDR3 is 11 amino acids long. The V gene's germline CDR1 is SGHTA and CDR2 FQGNSA. V lost 5 bases, J lost 3 bases, and 5 bases lay in between. CDR3 sequence: CASSAYYEQYF. CDR3 coding DNA: TGTGCCAGCAGCGCATACTACGAGCAGTACTTC.

This clonotype was seen many times. The chain couples TRBV7-9 to TRBJ1-1; 7 positions agree with TRBD1. This CDR3 is 15 amino acids long. Germline CDR1 SEHNR, CDR2 FQNEAQ (reference sequence). Trimming at V came to 4 bases and at J to 0 bases, leaving 5 bases not matched to a gene. Here the CDR3 reads CASSYRQGMNTEAFF. The CDR3 DNA reads as TGTGCCAGCAGCTATAGACAGGGTATGAACACTGAAGCTTTCTTT.

This clonotype was seen more than once but under ten times. V gene TRBV12-3 or TRBV12-4 combines with J gene TRBJ2-4; a weak D match, TRBD1 (5 bases). Between the trimmed V and J ends, which lost 6 bases and 0 bases, there was a span of 12 bases. The CDR3 runs 15 residues. Written as DNA, the CDR3 is TGTGCCAGCAGGAACGACAGACTAGCCAAAAACATTCAGTACTTC. Its protein product is CASRNDRLAKNIQYF.

In its sample, this clonotype was seen many times. The chain's CDR3 is CASSSSSYEQYF. The CDR3 DNA reads TGTGCCAGCAGCTCCAGCTCCTACGAGCAGTACTTC. The chain recombines TRBV28 with TRBJ2-7, with D unclear. Germline V gene sequence: CDR1 MDHEN, CDR2 SYDVKM. CDR3 size: 12 residues. V lost 6 bases and J lost 0, with 6 bases in between.

This clonotype has at least ten counts. The V call is TRBV29-1, the J call TRBJ2-1, with 7 nucleotides matching TRBD1. V lost 7 bases, J lost 1 base, and 10 bases stayed unmatched. CDR1 SQVTM and CDR2 ANQGSEA come from the germline V gene. There are 15 residues in the CDR3. The CDR3 coding sequence is TGCAGCGCCAGAGGGGGCCTCGGATCCTACAATGAGCAGTTCTTC. Translated, it gives CSARGGLGSYNEQFF.

This clonotype was observed at least ten times. V usage is TRBV7-2 and J usage is TRBJ2-1, with 11 bases identical to TRBD2. With V trimmed by 6 bases and J by 5 bases, 0 bases remained unmatched. The CDR3 runs to 13 residues. The V gene's germline CDR1 is SGHTA and CDR2 FQGNSA. The CDR3, as DNA: TGTGCCAGCAGACTAGCGGGAGACAATGAGCAGTTCTTC. It specifies CASRLAGDNEQFF.

In its sample, this clonotype was seen many times. The chain carries TRBV5-1 and TRBJ2-1, with D possibly being TRBD2 (5 bases). Germline V gene data show CDR1 as SGHRS and CDR2 as YFSETQ. The CDR3 spans 16 residues. V was trimmed by 4 bases and J by 5 bases, leaving 19 bases between them. CDR3 nucleotide sequence: TGCGCCAGCAGCCCCGGCAGGATAGCGCCCGACAATGAGCAGTTCTTC. The encoded protein is CASSPGRIAPDNEQFF.

There are many counts of this clonotype. Germline and junction disagree at one end, which may indicate a read error. The J gene is TRBJ2-7, the V gene TRBV7-7; D unclear. This CDR3 has 14 amino acids. Germline loops: CDR1 SSHAT, CDR2 FNYEAQ (reference sequence). CDR3 sequence reads: CASSLGVGDYEQYF. The CDR3 DNA sequence: TGTGCTAGCAGCTTAGGCGTTGGGGACTACGAGCAGTACTTC. The entire variable domain, with the rest obtained from reference TRBV7-7 and TRBJ2-7, is as follows: GAGVSQSPRYKVTKRGQDVTLRCDPISSHATLYWYQQALGQGPEFLTYFNYEAQPDKSGLPSDRFSAERPEGSISTLTIQRTEQRDSAMYRCASSLGVGDYEQYFGPGTRLTVT.

This clonotype was picked up many times. This chain links TRBV20-1 with TRBJ2-7, with 8 bases lining up with TRBD1. The CDR3 length is 11 residues. From germline, CDR1 is DFQATT and CDR2 SNEGSKA (reference sequence). After removal of 6 bases from V and 6 bases from J, the junction contained 4 bases not matched to a gene. CDR3 loop: CSAATGGEQYF. The CDR3 nucleotides are TGCAGTGCGGCAACAGGGGGCGAGCAGTACTTC.

This clonotype was recorded at least ten times. The rearrangement uses TRBV6-5 and TRBJ2-7; 7 nucleotides match TRBD1. The CDR3 loop spans 15 amino acids. Germline CDR1 MNHEY, CDR2 SVGAGI. Losses at the gene ends were 2 bases for V and 3 bases for J; bases not matched to a gene: 7. CDR3 in amino acids: CASSYGSDRNYEQYF. The CDR3 DNA reads as TGTGCCAGCAGTTACGGCTCGGACAGGAACTACGAGCAGTACTTC.